This T cell receptor beta chain comes out of a study of breast tumors, draining lymph nodes, adjacent tissues. The study, taken as a whole, reports: Data fit most tumor T cells coming from lymph node, expanding in tumor.

Comments on this clonotype: Its matching antigen is unknown.

MiXCR was run by TCRdb on the multiplex PCR reads, yielding one entry per CDR3 protein. The sample carries around 140,000 distinct CDR3 sequences, approximately 20% recorded once. This CDR3 is built from 17 residues. The V end was cut by 6 bases, the J end by 1 base, with 21 bases between. Germline-derived CDR1 and CDR2 are DFQATT and SNEGSKA (reference sequence). Samples came from axillary lymph nodes draining the breast cancer. The sequence was obtained from a female donor with breast cancer. Some clones in this sample may be carry-over from other donors' samples. This sequence joins TRBV20-1 and TRBJ2-2, with D perhaps matching TRBD2 (6 bases). The source material was axillary lymph node tissue. CDR3 nucleotides: TGCAGTGCCCAGAAGGCGGCGGGGCCGCGGAACACCGGGGAGCTGTTTTTT. It is translated as CSAQKAAGPRNTGELFF.